The source of this T cell receptor beta chain is a study of CD4+ T cells in melanoma. Produced via immunoSEQ multiplex PCR; TCRdb's table is partial and in-frame only. This table holds about 9,900 clones, 55% to 75% found once. Germline assignment: CDR1 SEHNR and CDR2 FQNEAQ (reference sequence). Between the trimmed V and J ends, which lost 5 bases and 13 bases, there was a span of 16 bases. CDR3 length equals 12 residues. The sample consisted of tumor tissue. The sequence was obtained from a human donor with melanoma. The chain employs TRBV7-9 and TRBJ2-3; a weak D match, TRBD1 (8 bases). The CDR3 DNA reads TGTGCCAGCAGCCTCCGGACAGGGAGGGAGTATTTT. Translation: CASSLRTGREYF. The entire variable domain, with the rest obtained from reference TRBV7-9 and TRBJ2-3, is as follows: DTGVSQNPRHKITKRGQNVTFRCDPISEHNRLYWYRQTLGQGPEFLTYFQNEAQLEKSRLLSDRFSAERPKGSFSTLEIQRTEQGDSAMYLCASSLRTGREYFGPGTRLTVL.